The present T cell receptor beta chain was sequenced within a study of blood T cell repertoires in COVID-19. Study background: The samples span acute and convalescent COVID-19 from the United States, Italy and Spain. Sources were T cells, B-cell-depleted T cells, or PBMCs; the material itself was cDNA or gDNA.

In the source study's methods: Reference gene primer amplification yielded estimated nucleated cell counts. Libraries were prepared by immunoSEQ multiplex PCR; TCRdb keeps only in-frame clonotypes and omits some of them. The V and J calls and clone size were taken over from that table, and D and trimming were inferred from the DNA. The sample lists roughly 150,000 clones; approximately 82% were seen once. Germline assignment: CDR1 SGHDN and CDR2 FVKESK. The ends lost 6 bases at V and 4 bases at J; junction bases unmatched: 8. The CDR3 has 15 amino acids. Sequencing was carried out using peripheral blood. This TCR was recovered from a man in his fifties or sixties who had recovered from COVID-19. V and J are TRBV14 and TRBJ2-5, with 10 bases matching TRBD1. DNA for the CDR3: TGTGCCAGCAGTGACAGGGGGCGCGGCGGAGAGACCCAGTACTTC. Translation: CASSDRGRGGETQYF.